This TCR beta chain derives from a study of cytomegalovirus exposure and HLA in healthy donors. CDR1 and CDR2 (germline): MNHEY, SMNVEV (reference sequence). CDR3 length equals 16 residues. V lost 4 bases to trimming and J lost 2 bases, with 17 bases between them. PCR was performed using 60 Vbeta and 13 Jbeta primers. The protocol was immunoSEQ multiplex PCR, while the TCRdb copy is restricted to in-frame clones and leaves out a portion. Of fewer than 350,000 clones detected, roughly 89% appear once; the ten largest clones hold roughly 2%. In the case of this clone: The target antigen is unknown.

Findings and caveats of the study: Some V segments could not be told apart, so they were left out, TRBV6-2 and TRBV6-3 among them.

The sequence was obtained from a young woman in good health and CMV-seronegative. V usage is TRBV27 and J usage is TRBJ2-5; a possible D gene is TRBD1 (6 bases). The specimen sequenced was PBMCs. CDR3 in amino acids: CASSSAGRTVQETQYF. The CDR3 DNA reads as TGTGCCAGCAGTTCGGCCGGGCGGACAGTGCAAGAGACCCAGTACTTC.